This T cell receptor (beta chain) was recovered during a study of PD-L1 blockade in urothelial cancer. CDR1 and CDR2 from the germline V gene are LNHDA and SQIVND (reference sequence). The V end was cut by 10 bases, the J end by 0 bases, with 13 bases between. CDR3 length equals 14 residues. The table came from immunoSEQ multiplex PCR; TCRdb's copy has only in-frame clones and leaves some out. This table holds approximately 55,000 clones, around 84% found once. Time point described: pretreatment peripheral blood. This TCR was recovered from a man in his sixties with urothelial cancer. The chain uses TRBV19 and TRBJ2-1; a possible D gene is TRBD2 (5 bases). Material: PBMCs, obtained around atezolizumab (anti-PD-L1) treatment. Here the CDR3 reads CATRAGSSYNEQFF. DNA of the CDR3: TGTGCCACTAGGGCGGGTAGCTCCTACAATGAGCAGTTCTTC.